This T cell receptor (beta chain) was recorded in a study of human T cells and chemical hapten exposure. Study overall: Patients had diphenylcyclopropenone applied to the scalp weekly throughout the roughly 25-week study. The upper back received 0.01% DPC by patch testing, with results read at 6 days. Overall study results and limits: Every donor had alopecia, and their immune response may therefore differ from healthy people's.

Described time point: patch test 1, 2 weeks after DPC sensitization. Treatment here: therapeutic diphenylcyclopropenone sensitization with weekly scalp DPC. Researchers extracted total RNA from unfractionated whole blood. This clonotype was observed a few times. Its antigen is currently unknown. Germline values: CDR1 MGHRA, CDR2 YSYEKL. V lost 0 bases and J lost 1, with 12 bases in between. The CDR3 has 16 amino acids. TCRdb reprocessed the RACE reads via MiXCR and lists one record per CDR3 protein. The sample lists 350,000 or so distinct CDR3 sequences; around 6.9% were seen once. The chain is built from TRBV4-1 and TRBJ1-1, with D tentatively TRBD1 (6 bases). The source was whole blood, collected in connection with sensitization to the hapten diphenylcyclopropenone (DPC). The receptor's source is a woman younger than 30 with alopecia areata. Some clones in this sample may be carry-over from other donors' samples. CDR3 sequence (DNA): TGCGCCAGCAGCCAAGACGGGGGGCTGAGGAACACTGAAGCTTTCTTT. This gives the protein CASSQDGGLRNTEAFF.